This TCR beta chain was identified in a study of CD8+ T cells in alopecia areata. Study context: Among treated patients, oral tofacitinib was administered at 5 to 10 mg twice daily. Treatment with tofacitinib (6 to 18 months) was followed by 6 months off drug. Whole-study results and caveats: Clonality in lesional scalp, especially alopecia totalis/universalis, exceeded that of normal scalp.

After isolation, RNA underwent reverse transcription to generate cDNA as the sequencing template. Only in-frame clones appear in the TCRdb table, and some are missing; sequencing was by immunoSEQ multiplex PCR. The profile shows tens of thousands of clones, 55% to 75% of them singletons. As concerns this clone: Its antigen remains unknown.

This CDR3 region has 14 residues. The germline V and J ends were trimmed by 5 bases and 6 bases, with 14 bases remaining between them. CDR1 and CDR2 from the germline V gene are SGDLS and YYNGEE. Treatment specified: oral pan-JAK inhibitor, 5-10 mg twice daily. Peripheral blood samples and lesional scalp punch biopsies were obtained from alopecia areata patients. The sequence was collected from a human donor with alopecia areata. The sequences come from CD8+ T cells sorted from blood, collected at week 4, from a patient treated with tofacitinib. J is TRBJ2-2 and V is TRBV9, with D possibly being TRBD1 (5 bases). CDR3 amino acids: CASRAQGRSGELFF. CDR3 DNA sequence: TGTGCCAGCAGGGCCCAGGGAAGGTCCGGGGAGCTGTTTTTT.